The subject of this entry is one TCR beta chain. Its matching antigen is unknown. This table comes from immunoSEQ multiplex PCR, and its TCRdb copy is limited to in-frame clones, with some not included. The sample shows fewer than 20,000 clones, around 78% of them seen only once. The sample comes from a study of OX40 agonist ivuxolimab in advanced cancers. In the study overall: An agonistic anti-OX40 (CD134) antibody, ivuxolimab, was used to treat the patients. Patients were about 83% male with ages roughly 23 to 90, mean about 65. Three patients responded partially, comprising one with hepatocellular carcinoma and two with cutaneous melanoma.

The study, taken as a whole, reports: Low normalized T-cell clonal expansion also characterized some of the nonresponders.

CDR1 LNHDA and CDR2 SQIVND come from the germline V gene (reference sequence). V was shortened by 2 bases and J by 3 bases, with 14 bases between the two germline ends. This CDR3 contains 15 residues. This specimen was CD4+ or CD8+ T cells sorted from blood, taken in a trial of the OX40 agonist ivuxolimab. The chain is built from TRBV19 and TRBJ2-7; D unresolved. This receptor was obtained from an adult with an advanced solid tumor such as melanoma, head and neck, liver or kidney cancer. The DNA for the CDR3 is TGTGCCAGTAGTATAATTCTAGGCTACCACTACGAGCAGTACTTC. Translating gives CASSIILGYHYEQYF.